This TCR beta chain was captured by sequencing in a study of control samples from healthy donors and cancer patients. Clones were read by immunoSEQ multiplex PCR, and TCRdb kept only the in-frame ones, dropping some. Counted here are roughly 150,000 clones, roughly 88% occurring once; the ten biggest clones make up about 1.7%. The specimen was blood. The clonotype comes from a man younger than 30 in good health.

In nucleotides, the CDR3 is TGTGCCAGCAGCCGACCTGATGGACAGGGGAACATTCAGTACTTC. It is translated as CASSRPDGQGNIQYF. The J gene is TRBJ2-4, the V gene TRBV7-9; 9 nucleotides agree with TRBD1. The CDR3 consists of 15 residues. Germline V gene lookup returns CDR1 SEHNR and CDR2 FQNEAQ (reference sequence). The ends lost 5 bases at V and 7 bases at J; junction bases unmatched: 9. The entire variable domain, with the rest obtained from reference TRBV7-9 and TRBJ2-4, is as follows: DTGVSQNPRHKITKRGQNVTFRCDPISEHNRLYWYRQTLGQGPEFLTYFQNEAQLEKSRLLSDRFSAERPKGSFSTLEIQRTEQGDSAMYLCASSRPDGQGNIQYFGAGTRLSVL.